The 8 T cell receptor beta chains listed next were all sequenced from one sample in a study of T cells in Graves' hyperthyroidism and ophthalmopathy. TCR beta CDR3 region amplification was performed from RNA transcripts. The study used the HTBI primer set for a first-round RT-PCR of the TCR CDR3. TCRdb recomputed calls from the multiplex PCR reads with MiXCR, one row per CDR3 protein. There are about 360,000 distinct CDR3 sequences in the sample; around 14% occur only once, and 9.2% lies in the top ten. Sample: blood. These receptors all stem from a woman in her late teens or twenties with Graves' hyperthyroidism.

There are a few counts of this clonotype. One junction end does not reproduce the germline sequence, and a read error may be involved. The rearrangement joins TRBV14 to TRBJ2-5; D is perhaps TRBD2 (5 bases). CDR3 size: 13 residues. Germline CDR1 SGHDN, CDR2 FVKESK. CDR3: CASSQGGEEAQYF. CDR3 DNA: TGTGCCAGCAGCCAAGGGGGAGAAGAGGCCCAGTACTTC.

This sequence joins TRBV5-1 and TRBJ1-4; a weak D match, TRBD1 (5 bases). V was trimmed by 0 bases and J by 4 bases, leaving 16 bases between them. The length of the CDR3 is 17 residues. Germline V gene data show CDR1 as SGHRS and CDR2 as YFSETQ. The CDR3 DNA reads TGCGCCAGCAGCTTGGGCCGGGACGCCAGCCTTAATGAAAAACTGTTTTTT. Residues: CASSLGRDASLNEKLFF.

This clonotype was seen more than once but under ten times. This chain links TRBV6-2 or TRBV6-3 with TRBJ1-4, with D possibly being TRBD1 (5 bases). The CDR3 extends over 15 amino acids. Germline V gene sequence: CDR1 MNHEY, CDR2 SVGEGT. Trimming cost V 2 bases and J 7 bases, with 14 bases left between them. CDR3 nucleotides: TGTGCCAGCAGTTACCGCCTCGACAGCCCTGAAAAACTGTTTTTT. Amino acid sequence: CASSYRLDSPEKLFF.

A few counts support this clonotype. The chain joins TRBV5-8 to TRBJ2-3, with D possibly TRBD2 on 6 matching bases. Germline V lookup: CDR1 SGHTS, CDR2 YDEGEE. V lost 4 bases to trimming and J lost 7 bases, with 19 bases between them. The CDR3 has 15 residues. For the CDR3, the DNA is TGTGCCAGCAGCCGGGACTCCCCAAGAGGCCATACGCAGTATTTT. It yields the protein CASSRDSPRGHTQYF.

The table lists this clonotype with a count of one. Possible read error: a much larger clone is one base away. This chain uses TRBV7-9 with TRBJ2-5; D is perhaps TRBD2 (6 bases). The J call may be wrong; the DNA end is better matched by TRBJ2-1. Germline values: CDR1 SEHNR, CDR2 FQNEAQ (reference sequence). This CDR3 spans 14 amino acids. CDR3 in amino acids: CASSIGGGRETQFF. The DNA of the CDR3 is TGTGCCAGCAGCATCGGGGGTGGGAGAGAGACCCAGTTCTTC.

The chain joins TRBV12-3 or TRBV12-4 to TRBJ1-1; maybe TRBD1 (6 bases). The CDR3 loop spans 14 amino acids. Trimming pared 5 bases from V and 6 bases from J, leaving 16 bases between. For the CDR3, the DNA is TGTGCCAGCAGTCTAGGACAGCAAACCCCTGAAGCTTTCTTT. Translated, it gives CASSLGQQTPEAFF.

This clonotype was detected many times. The chain combines TRBV15 with TRBJ2-2; no reliable D call. The CDR3 length is 15 residues. V was trimmed by 0 bases and J by 5 bases, leaving 10 bases between them. The V gene's germline CDR1 is LNHNV and CDR2 YYDKDF (reference sequence). The CDR3 sequence is CATSREGPQTGELFF. The CDR3 nucleotides read TGTGCCACCAGCAGAGAAGGACCCCAGACCGGGGAGCTGTTTTTT.

This clonotype appeared many times. Here the CDR3 reads CASSLLLQSYEQYF. The DNA for the CDR3 is TGTGCCAGCAGCTTGTTATTACAGAGCTACGAGCAGTACTTC. The V call is TRBV5-5, the J call TRBJ2-7; D unclear. Germline V gene lookup returns CDR1 SGHKS and CDR2 YYEKEE (reference sequence). The CDR3 length is 14 residues. Trimming shortened V by 1 base and J by 3 bases, and 11 bases separated the two germline ends. The full variable domain, with the rest looked up from reference TRBV5-5 and TRBJ2-7, is DAGVTQSPTHLIKTRGQQVTLRCSPISGHKSVSWYQQVLGQGPQFIFQYYEKEERGRGNFPDRFSARQFPNYSSELNVNALLLGDSALYLCASSLLLQSYEQYFGPGTRLTVT.